The 10 T cell receptor beta chains below come from one sample, sequenced in a study of cytomegalovirus exposure and HLA in healthy donors. Use of 60 Vbeta and 13 Jbeta primers characterized the PCR. Sequencing was performed with immunoSEQ multiplex PCR; in TCRdb, only in-frame clones are kept and a portion is missing. The table records 95,000 to 150,000 clones, 81% of them present only once. Specimen: PBMCs. Receptors originate from a man between 18 and 29 years old in good health and CMV-seronegative.

This chain joins TRBV6-4 and TRBJ1-2; a possible D gene is TRBD1 (6 bases). Germline CDR1 MRHNA, CDR2 SNTAGT. The CDR3 is 12 amino acids. With 0 bases removed from V and 7 bases from J, the gap between germline ends came to 6 bases. DNA of the CDR3: TGTGCCAGCAGTGACTCAGGGGGTGGCTACACCTTC. It codes for CASSDSGGGYTF.

The gene calls are TRBV5-6 and TRBJ2-7; no clear D gene. Trimming took 0 bases from V and 2 from J, leaving 18 bases between them. Germline-derived CDR1 and CDR2 are SGHDT and YYEEEE. There are 17 residues in the CDR3. Here the CDR3 reads CASSLASQARPTYEQYF. CDR3 nucleotides: TGTGCCAGCAGCTTGGCGTCTCAAGCGAGACCTACCTACGAGCAGTACTTC.

This clone was picked up a small number of times. The chain joins TRBV7-3 to TRBJ2-7, with 11 bases fitting TRBD1. CDR1 is SGHTA, CDR2 FQGTGA, per germline. The CDR3 sequence is 17 residues long. The V segment lost 2 bases and the J segment 0 bases; nucleotides outside the gene matches: 6. CDR3 sequence: CASSLGTGGVSSYEQYF. The CDR3 nucleotides are TGTGCCAGCAGCTTAGGGACAGGGGGAGTTTCCTCCTACGAGCAGTACTTC.

V is TRBV5-4 and J is TRBJ1-1; D gene ambiguous. The CDR3 contains 15 residues. The germline CDR1 and CDR2 sequences are SGHNT and YYREEE (reference sequence). V was shortened by 0 bases and J by 4 bases, with 13 bases between the two germline ends. CDR3 in DNA: TGTGCCAGCAGCTTGGCCACGGGGAGGGCCACTGAAGCTTTCTTT. This sequence encodes CASSLATGRATEAFF.

The chain recombines TRBV25-1 with TRBJ1-6; 9 nucleotides align to TRBD1. The junction had 2 bases not matched to a gene; V was cut back by 4 bases and J by 10 bases. This CDR3 has 13 residues. The germline gives CDR1 MGHDK, CDR2 SYGVNS. The CDR3 region is CASSGQGESPLHF. The CDR3 DNA follows: TGTGCCAGCAGTGGACAGGGGGAATCACCCCTCCACTTT.

CDR3 sequence (DNA): TGTGCCACCCAACGGGGACTAGCGGGGGAGACCCAGTACTTC. Translation gives CATQRGLAGETQYF. This chain links TRBV6-5 with TRBJ2-5; 13 bases are shared with TRBD2. J gave up 5 bases and V 10 bases, and 7 bases lay outside the gene matches. This CDR3 has 14 amino acids. The germline V gene encodes CDR1 MNHEY and CDR2 SVGAGI.

The chain is built from TRBV5-4 and TRBJ1-2; D not certain. The CDR3 length is 12 residues. With 1 base removed from V and 3 bases from J, the gap between germline ends came to 4 bases. CDR1 is SGHNT and CDR2 is YYREEE in the germline V gene (reference sequence). CDR3 in DNA: TGTGCCAGCAGCTTGACAGACTATGGCTACACCTTC. It is translated as CASSLTDYGYTF.

The genes are TRBV7-9 and TRBJ1-1; D unresolved. The CDR3 extends over 13 amino acids. V was shortened by 1 base and J by 6 bases, with 9 bases between the two germline ends. Germline V lookup: CDR1 SEHNR, CDR2 FQNEAQ (reference sequence). CDR3 in DNA: TGTGCCAGCAGCTTAGGCGGGGTTGCTGAAGCTTTCTTT. It translates to CASSLGGVAEAFF.

This chain uses TRBV10-3 with TRBJ2-7; D is possibly TRBD1 (7 bases). The CDR3 runs to 14 residues. Trimming stripped 3 bases from V and 2 bases from J, with 11 bases between. Germline lookup yields CDR1 ENHRY and CDR2 SYGVKD. The CDR3 spells CAISDPGGPYEQYF. CDR3 coding DNA: TGTGCCATCAGTGATCCAGGGGGGCCCTACGAGCAGTACTTC.

This chain links TRBV9 with TRBJ2-3; D perhaps matches TRBD2 (6 bases). Looked up from germline, CDR1 is SGDLS and CDR2 is YYNGEE. V lost 0 bases and J lost 6, with 14 bases in between. The CDR3 has 15 residues. In DNA form, the CDR3 reads TGTGCCAGCAGCGTAGCGGGAGTACCACCTGATACGCAGTATTTT. It encodes CASSVAGVPPDTQYF.